Listed here is a single T cell receptor (beta chain). Its antigen is currently unknown. The length of the CDR3 is 16 residues. Trimming cost V 6 bases and J 0 bases; bases outside gene matches: 7. Per germline, CDR1 SGHVS and CDR2 FQNEAQ. The sample originates from a study of T cell responses to AZD1222 COVID-19 vaccine. General study findings and limits: Along spike, vaccine-associated CD4 TCRs were found throughout, with dominance at 160-218 and 743-854.

Clones were read by immunoSEQ multiplex PCR, and TCRdb kept only the in-frame ones, dropping some. The sample has 150,000 to 160,000 clones, 80% to 90% seen once. V is TRBV7-8 and J is TRBJ2-1, with TRBD2 identical over 8 bases. The source was peripheral blood, collected on day 0 of MenACWY control vaccination. This receptor was taken from an adult in good health. The CDR3 DNA sequence: TGTGCCAGCAGAACCACGAGCGGGAGCTCCTACAATGAGCAGTTCTTC. This codes for CASRTTSGSSYNEQFF.